The 17 T cell receptor beta chains below come from one sample, sequenced in a study of blood T cell repertoires in COVID-19. Measured with immunoSEQ multiplex PCR; TCRdb has only the in-frame clones, and not every one. The table includes 200,000 to 250,000 clones, around 83% detected once. What was sequenced was peripheral blood. Source of these receptors: a woman aged 45 to 65 with acute or convalescent COVID-19.

Only one count was recorded for this clone. The CDR3 DNA reads as TGTGCCAGCAGTGAAGACAGGGGGCAAGGGGTTGAAGCTTTCTTT. It is translated as CASSEDRGQGVEAFF. V gene TRBV2 combines with J gene TRBJ1-1; the match to TRBD1 covers 9 bases. This CDR3 spans 15 amino acids. V lost 1 base and J lost 7; bases outside the gene matches: 7. Germline V lookup: CDR1 SNHLY, CDR2 FYNNEI.

The chain employs TRBV10-3 and TRBJ1-1; TRBD1 agrees at 9 bases. The CDR3 has 15 residues. From germline, CDR1 is ENHRY and CDR2 SYGVKD. J was trimmed by 4 bases and V by 6 bases; bases with no gene match: 9. The CDR3 is CAISQGQGTGTEAFF. In DNA, the CDR3 is TGTGCCATCAGCCAGGGACAGGGTACGGGCACTGAAGCTTTCTTT.

The chain is built from TRBV10-1 and TRBJ1-6; TRBD1 agrees at 8 bases. The CDR3 loop spans 15 amino acids. The V gene's germline CDR1 is WNHNN and CDR2 SYGVQD (reference sequence). The trim removed 9 bases at V and 8 bases at J, leaving 12 bases unmatched. The CDR3 nucleotides are TGCGCCAGACTTCCACAGACAGGGGATCATTCACCCCTCCACTTT. As protein: CARLPQTGDHSPLHF.

As to this clone: Compared with germline, one end of the junction differs, possibly owing to a read error. CDR3 amino acids: CASSYSTGSLPLDF. DNA of the CDR3: TGTGCCAGCAGTTACTCGACAGGGTCCCTCCCTCTCGATTTT. The chain has TRBV6-6 and TRBJ1-3; TRBD1 aligns across 7 bases. The germline V gene has CDR1 MNHNY and CDR2 SVGAGI (reference sequence). CDR3 length: 14 amino acids.

The rearrangement links TRBV19 to TRBJ1-5, with D uncertain. V was clipped by 11 bases and J by 2 bases, with 4 bases between them. CDR3 length: 10 residues. Germline V gives CDR1 LNHDA, CDR2 SQIVND (reference sequence). The CDR3 loop is CASGNQPQHF. The CDR3 DNA is TGTGCCTCCGGCAATCAGCCCCAGCATTTT.

This chain uses TRBV10-2 with TRBJ2-1, with D perhaps TRBD2 (5 bases). Per germline, CDR1 WSHSY and CDR2 SAAADI. The CDR3 runs to 12 residues. Trimming shortened V by 6 bases and J by 11 bases, and 14 bases separated the two germline ends. The CDR3 coding sequence is TGCGCCAGCAGCATCCGGGAAGAGAAGCAGTTCTTC. This sequence encodes CASSIREEKQFF.

The chain has TRBV30 and TRBJ1-5, with no clear D. The CDR3 is 13 residues long. V was clipped by 3 bases and J by 5 bases, with 11 bases between them. Germline V CDR1 and CDR2: GTSNPN, SVGIG (reference sequence). Here the CDR3 DNA reads TGTGCCTGGAGCTTGCTCGGGGATCAGCCCCAGCATTTT. Protein sequence: CAWSLLGDQPQHF.

The rearrangement uses TRBV12-3 or TRBV12-4 and TRBJ1-1; no clear D. The length of the CDR3 is 12 residues. V was shortened by 6 bases and J by 0 bases, with 5 bases between the two germline ends. CDR3 nucleotides: TGTGCCAGCAGCCAGTTGAACACTGAAGCTTTCTTT. Translating it yields CASSQLNTEAFF.

This clone was observed many times. The chain carries TRBV4-3 and TRBJ1-1; possible D gene TRBD1, 5 bases. The V gene lost 5 bases and the J gene lost 7 bases, with 11 bases spanning the gap. Per the germline V gene, CDR1 is LGHNA and CDR2 is YSLEER. This CDR3 spans 12 amino acids. The CDR3 is CASSNGGVEAFF. DNA of the CDR3: TGCGCCAGCAGCAATGGGGGGGTTGAAGCTTTCTTT.

The V gene is TRBV5-4, the J gene TRBJ2-5; 8 nucleotides line up with TRBD1. The ends lost 4 bases at V and 1 base at J; junction bases unmatched: 3. The CDR3 is made up of 14 amino acids. Germline V gene lookup returns CDR1 SGHNT and CDR2 YYREEE (reference sequence). CDR3 protein: CASSAGTGQETQYF. As DNA, the CDR3 is TGTGCCAGCAGCGCAGGGACAGGCCAAGAGACCCAGTACTTC.

A word on this clone: Other DNA sequences in the sample encode the same CDR3. The rearrangement links TRBV5-1 to TRBJ1-3; D not certain. With 1 base removed from V and 0 bases from J, the gap between germline ends came to 8 bases. The germline V gene encodes CDR1 SGHRS and CDR2 YFSETQ. The CDR3 is made up of 15 amino acids. The CDR3 loop is CASSLSASSGNTIYF. DNA for the CDR3: TGCGCCAGCAGCTTGAGTGCCAGCTCTGGAAACACCATATATTTT.

The gene calls are TRBV6-5 and TRBJ1-1; the D is unclear. Germline V gives CDR1 MNHEY, CDR2 SVGAGI. V lost 6 bases to trimming and J lost 3 bases, with 14 bases between them. The length of the CDR3 is 14 residues. The CDR3 loop is CASRSGQVDTEAFF. CDR3 in DNA: TGTGCCAGCAGATCCGGTCAGGTAGACACTGAAGCTTTCTTT.

V gene TRBV3-1 (or the pseudogene TRBV3-2) combines with J gene TRBJ1-5, with 10 bases identical to TRBD1. Germline lookup yields CDR1 LGHDT and CDR2 YNNKEL (reference sequence). V was pared by 4 bases and J by 6 bases, with 3 bases of the junction left unmatched. The CDR3 sequence is 14 residues long. The CDR3 loop reads CASSRQGAGQPQHF. Written as DNA, the CDR3 is TGTGCCAGCAGCCGACAGGGGGCAGGTCAGCCCCAGCATTTT.

The V call is TRBV5-6, the J call TRBJ2-7; D is possibly TRBD1 (5 bases). With 6 bases removed from V and 1 base from J, the gap between germline ends came to 17 bases. This CDR3 contains 15 residues. Germline values: CDR1 SGHDT, CDR2 YYEEEE. CDR3 nucleotide sequence: TGTGCCAGCATGGTGGGGCCTAGTTCGTCCTACGAGCAGTACTTC. It yields the protein CASMVGPSSSYEQYF.

This clone was detected only once. V usage is TRBV24-1 and J usage is TRBJ2-5; 9 nucleotides line up with TRBD1. This CDR3 contains 15 residues. Germline loops: CDR1 KGHDR, CDR2 SFDVKD. J gave up 1 base and V 4 bases, and 3 bases lay outside the gene matches. CDR3 region: CATSDRDRAQETQYF. CDR3 DNA sequence: TGTGCCACCAGTGACCGGGACAGGGCCCAAGAGACCCAGTACTTC.

This chain links TRBV6-5 with TRBJ1-2; 7 bases fit TRBD1. Looked up from germline, CDR1 is MNHEY and CDR2 is SVGAGI. CDR3 length: 14 residues. After removal of 8 bases from V and 4 bases from J, the junction contained 10 bases not matched to a gene. The CDR3 here is CASGPQGRLYGYTF. DNA of the CDR3: TGTGCCAGCGGACCACAGGGGCGACTCTATGGCTACACCTTC.

The CDR3 DNA is TGTGCCAGCAGCTGGGACAGTAGCAATCAGCCCCAGCATTTT. Amino acids: CASSWDSSNQPQHF. The gene calls are TRBV27 and TRBJ1-5; 7 bases map to TRBD1. V shed 6 bases, J shed 0 bases, and the junction held 2 bases outside the gene matches. The CDR3 consists of 14 residues. CDR1 and CDR2 from the germline V gene are MNHEY and SMNVEV (reference sequence).